Presented here are 19 T cell receptor beta chains from one specimen sequenced in a study of shared clonotypes between healthy human individuals. Sequenced by immunoSEQ multiplex PCR; TCRdb stores in-frame clones only, minus some. Among some 1.1 million clones listed, roughly 80% were seen once. The sequenced sample consisted of memory CD4+ T cells from PBMCs. Subset: CD45RA-negative fraction. These receptors were taken from a man aged 18 to 35 in good health. Some clones in this sample may be carry-over from other donors' samples.

J is TRBJ1-2 and V is TRBV11-2; D is perhaps TRBD1 (5 bases). With 3 bases removed from V and 5 bases from J, the gap between germline ends came to 10 bases. Germline CDR1 reads SGHAT; CDR2 reads FQNNGV. The CDR3 contains 13 residues. In DNA, the CDR3 is TGTGCCAGCAGCTTCCGGGGGAAATATGGCTACACCTTC. Encoded protein: CASSFRGKYGYTF.

The J gene is TRBJ2-2, the V gene TRBV7-3, with no clear D. The V gene lost 5 bases and the J gene lost 4 bases, with 11 bases spanning the gap. CDR1 SGHTA and CDR2 FQGTGA come from the germline V gene. The CDR3 is 14 amino acids. The CDR3 sequence is CASSPRSGTGELFF. The CDR3 bases are TGTGCCAGCAGCCCCCGGTCCGGCACCGGGGAGCTGTTTTTT.

As to this clone: At one end, the junction sequence differs from germline, possibly due to a read error. The chain employs TRBV28 and TRBJ1-2, with TRBD1 matching 8 bases. Germline V gene lookup returns CDR1 MDHEN and CDR2 SYDVKM. This CDR3 has 14 residues. DNA of the CDR3: TGTGCCAGCAGTACAGGGGGATATAACTACGGCTACACCTTC. Protein: CASSTGGYNYGYTF.

This rearrangement joins TRBV7-2 to TRBJ2-1; TRBD2 matches at 11 bases. After removal of 3 bases from V and 9 bases from J, the junction contained 7 bases not matched to a gene. CDR3 length equals 15 residues. In germline, CDR1 is SGHTA, CDR2 FQGNSA. The CDR3 loop reads CASSLLAGGPVEQFF. CDR3 coding DNA: TGTGCCAGCAGCTTGTTAGCGGGAGGGCCGGTTGAGCAGTTCTTC.

The chain links TRBV5-1 to TRBJ2-2; D ambiguous. The CDR3 covers 15 residues. V lost 0 bases, J lost 6 bases, and 12 bases lay in between. Looked up from germline, CDR1 is SGHRS and CDR2 is YFSETQ. The CDR3 DNA sequence: TGCGCCAGCAGCTTGGCCCCCACAGCAGCCGGGGAGCTGTTTTTT. It yields the protein CASSLAPTAAGELFF.

This sequence joins TRBV5-8 and TRBJ1-5; TRBD1 agrees at 12 bases. Germline CDR1 is SGHTS and CDR2 is YDEGEE. This CDR3 comprises 16 residues. The V segment lost 3 bases and the J segment 7 bases; nucleotides outside the gene matches: 8. The CDR3 DNA sequence: TGTGCCAGCAGCTCGGGACAGGGGGCGCCAGGACAGCCCCAGCATTTT. Its protein is CASSSGQGAPGQPQHF.

The J gene is TRBJ2-5, the V gene TRBV5-1; D not certain. The CDR3 runs 14 residues. The V end lost 1 base, the J end lost 0 bases, and 7 bases lay between the germline ends. CDR1 and CDR2 from the germline V gene are SGHRS and YFSETQ. This chain's CDR3 is CASSLFLDQETQYF. The CDR3 DNA follows: TGCGCCAGCAGCTTGTTTCTAGACCAAGAGACCCAGTACTTC.

The chain is built from TRBV7-9 and TRBJ2-7, with D tentatively TRBD1 or TRBD2 (5 bases each). Germline V gene data show CDR1 as SEHNR and CDR2 as FQNEAQ (reference sequence). Deletions cut 6 bases from V and 3 bases from J, with 18 bases between. This CDR3 is built from 15 residues. CDR3: CASRPGTVAGYEQYF. CDR3 sequence (DNA): TGTGCCAGCAGGCCCGGGACGGTGGCGGGCTACGAGCAGTACTTC.

The V and J genes are TRBV29-1 and TRBJ2-1; TRBD1 aligns across 8 bases. The V and J ends lost 5 bases and 6 bases, in that order; junction bases with no gene match: 12. The germline V gene encodes CDR1 SQVTM and CDR2 ANQGSEA. The CDR3 consists of 15 residues. The CDR3 loop reads CSVSKGQARPNEQFF. In nucleotides, the CDR3 is TGCAGCGTTTCGAAGGGACAGGCTAGACCCAATGAGCAGTTCTTC.

V gene TRBV6-6 combines with J gene TRBJ2-1, with TRBD2 matching 9 bases. CDR1 MNHNY and CDR2 SVGAGI come from the germline V gene (reference sequence). The CDR3 contains 14 residues. The ends lost 10 bases at V and 1 base at J; junction bases unmatched: 5. The DNA for the CDR3 is TGTGCCACCATGACTAGCGGTTCCTACAATGAGCAGTTCTTC. Translation gives CATMTSGSYNEQFF.

The chain has TRBV4-1 and TRBJ1-6, with D hard to call. The CDR3 is made up of 17 amino acids. V gave up 0 bases and J gave up 0 bases, with 9 bases separating them. The germline V gene has CDR1 MGHRA and CDR2 YSYEKL. As DNA, the CDR3 is TGCGCCAGCAGCCAAGATCATAGTAGCTCCTATAATTCACCCCTCCACTTT. It translates to CASSQDHSSSYNSPLHF.

The chain is built from TRBV7-9 and TRBJ1-5; D remains unclear. Per the germline V gene, CDR1 is SEHNR and CDR2 is FQNEAQ (reference sequence). CDR3 size: 14 residues. The germline V and J ends were trimmed by 4 bases and 0 bases, with 7 bases remaining between them. The CDR3 region has the DNA TGTGCCAGCAGCTCAGCTAATAGCAATCAGCCCCAGCATTTT. Translated, it gives CASSSANSNQPQHF.

The chain links TRBV28 to TRBJ2-7; tentative D call: TRBD2 (6 bases). The CDR3 has 15 amino acids. Germline V gene sequence: CDR1 MDHEN, CDR2 SYDVKM. Trimming left V 5 bases short and J 1 base short, with 15 bases between. CDR3 sequence reads: CASSGTRGTSYEQYF. CDR3 DNA sequence: TGTGCCAGCAGTGGAACCCGCGGGACTTCCTACGAGCAGTACTTC. The whole variable domain, remainder taken from reference TRBV28 and TRBJ2-7, is DVKVTQSSRYLVKRTGEKVFLECVQDMDHENMFWYRQDPGLGLRLIYFSYDVKMKEKGDIPEGYSVSREKKERFSLILESASTNQTSMYLCASSGTRGTSYEQYFGPGTRLTVT.

The V and J genes are TRBV14 and TRBJ2-7, with D unclear. CDR1 and CDR2 from the germline V gene are SGHDN and FVKESK. The V end was cut by 0 bases, the J end by 5 bases, with 11 bases between. The CDR3 spans 14 residues. The CDR3 is CASSQEQAADEQYF. CDR3 DNA sequence: TGTGCCAGCAGCCAAGAGCAGGCGGCGGACGAGCAGTACTTC.

V is TRBV6-6 and J is TRBJ1-2; D call uncertain. The germline V gene has CDR1 MNHNY and CDR2 SVGAGI (reference sequence). With 10 bases removed from V and 5 bases from J, the gap between germline ends came to 17 bases. The CDR3 contains 13 residues. DNA for the CDR3: TGTGCCACCGAGACCTCCCCGGGATATGGCTACACCTTC. It is translated as CATETSPGYGYTF.

This clone has more than one count but fewer than ten. J is TRBJ2-4 and V is TRBV25-1; perhaps TRBD1 as D (6 bases). V was trimmed by 3 bases and J by 3 bases, leaving 9 bases between them. This CDR3 is 14 amino acids long. Germline CDR1 reads MGHDK; CDR2 reads SYGVNS. The CDR3 DNA reads as TGTGCCAGCAGTGAGGACAGAGGCAAAAACATTCAGTACTTC. Protein sequence: CASSEDRGKNIQYF.

The CDR3 is CASSPRGREDSGELFF. The CDR3 nucleotides are TGTGCCAGCTCACCCAGGGGGCGGGAAGACTCCGGGGAGCTGTTTTTT. This rearrangement joins TRBV18 to TRBJ2-2, with 8 bases aligning to TRBD1. Unmatched junction bases numbered 9, after V lost 3 bases and J lost 6 bases. Germline CDR1 KGHSH, CDR2 LQKENI. This CDR3 has 16 residues. The complete variable domain, with remaining parts taken from reference TRBV18 and TRBJ2-2, reads NAGVMQNPRHLVRRRGQEARLRCSPMKGHSHVYWYRQLPEEGLKFMVYLQKENIIDESGMPKERFSAEFPKEGPSILRIQQVVRGDSAAYFCASSPRGREDSGELFFGEGSRLTVL.

The genes are TRBV18 and TRBJ2-1; TRBD2 matches 9 bases. Trimming at V came to 0 bases and at J to 8 bases, leaving 5 bases not matched to a gene. The CDR3 is 15 residues long. Germline CDR1 is KGHSH and CDR2 is LQKENI. The DNA for the CDR3 is TGTGCCAGCTCACCACCAAGCGGGAGGAAGGATGAGCAGTTCTTC. Amino acids: CASSPPSGRKDEQFF.

V usage is TRBV30 and J usage is TRBJ2-5; D may correspond to TRBD1 or TRBD2 (5 bases each). The J call may be faulty, since TRBJ2-7 better matches the DNA end. Germline loops: CDR1 GTSNPN, CDR2 SVGIG (reference sequence). This CDR3 is built from 12 residues. This CDR3 is CAWSAGSHEQYF. DNA of the CDR3: TGTGCCTGGTCGGCAGGGAGCCACGAGCAGTACTTC.